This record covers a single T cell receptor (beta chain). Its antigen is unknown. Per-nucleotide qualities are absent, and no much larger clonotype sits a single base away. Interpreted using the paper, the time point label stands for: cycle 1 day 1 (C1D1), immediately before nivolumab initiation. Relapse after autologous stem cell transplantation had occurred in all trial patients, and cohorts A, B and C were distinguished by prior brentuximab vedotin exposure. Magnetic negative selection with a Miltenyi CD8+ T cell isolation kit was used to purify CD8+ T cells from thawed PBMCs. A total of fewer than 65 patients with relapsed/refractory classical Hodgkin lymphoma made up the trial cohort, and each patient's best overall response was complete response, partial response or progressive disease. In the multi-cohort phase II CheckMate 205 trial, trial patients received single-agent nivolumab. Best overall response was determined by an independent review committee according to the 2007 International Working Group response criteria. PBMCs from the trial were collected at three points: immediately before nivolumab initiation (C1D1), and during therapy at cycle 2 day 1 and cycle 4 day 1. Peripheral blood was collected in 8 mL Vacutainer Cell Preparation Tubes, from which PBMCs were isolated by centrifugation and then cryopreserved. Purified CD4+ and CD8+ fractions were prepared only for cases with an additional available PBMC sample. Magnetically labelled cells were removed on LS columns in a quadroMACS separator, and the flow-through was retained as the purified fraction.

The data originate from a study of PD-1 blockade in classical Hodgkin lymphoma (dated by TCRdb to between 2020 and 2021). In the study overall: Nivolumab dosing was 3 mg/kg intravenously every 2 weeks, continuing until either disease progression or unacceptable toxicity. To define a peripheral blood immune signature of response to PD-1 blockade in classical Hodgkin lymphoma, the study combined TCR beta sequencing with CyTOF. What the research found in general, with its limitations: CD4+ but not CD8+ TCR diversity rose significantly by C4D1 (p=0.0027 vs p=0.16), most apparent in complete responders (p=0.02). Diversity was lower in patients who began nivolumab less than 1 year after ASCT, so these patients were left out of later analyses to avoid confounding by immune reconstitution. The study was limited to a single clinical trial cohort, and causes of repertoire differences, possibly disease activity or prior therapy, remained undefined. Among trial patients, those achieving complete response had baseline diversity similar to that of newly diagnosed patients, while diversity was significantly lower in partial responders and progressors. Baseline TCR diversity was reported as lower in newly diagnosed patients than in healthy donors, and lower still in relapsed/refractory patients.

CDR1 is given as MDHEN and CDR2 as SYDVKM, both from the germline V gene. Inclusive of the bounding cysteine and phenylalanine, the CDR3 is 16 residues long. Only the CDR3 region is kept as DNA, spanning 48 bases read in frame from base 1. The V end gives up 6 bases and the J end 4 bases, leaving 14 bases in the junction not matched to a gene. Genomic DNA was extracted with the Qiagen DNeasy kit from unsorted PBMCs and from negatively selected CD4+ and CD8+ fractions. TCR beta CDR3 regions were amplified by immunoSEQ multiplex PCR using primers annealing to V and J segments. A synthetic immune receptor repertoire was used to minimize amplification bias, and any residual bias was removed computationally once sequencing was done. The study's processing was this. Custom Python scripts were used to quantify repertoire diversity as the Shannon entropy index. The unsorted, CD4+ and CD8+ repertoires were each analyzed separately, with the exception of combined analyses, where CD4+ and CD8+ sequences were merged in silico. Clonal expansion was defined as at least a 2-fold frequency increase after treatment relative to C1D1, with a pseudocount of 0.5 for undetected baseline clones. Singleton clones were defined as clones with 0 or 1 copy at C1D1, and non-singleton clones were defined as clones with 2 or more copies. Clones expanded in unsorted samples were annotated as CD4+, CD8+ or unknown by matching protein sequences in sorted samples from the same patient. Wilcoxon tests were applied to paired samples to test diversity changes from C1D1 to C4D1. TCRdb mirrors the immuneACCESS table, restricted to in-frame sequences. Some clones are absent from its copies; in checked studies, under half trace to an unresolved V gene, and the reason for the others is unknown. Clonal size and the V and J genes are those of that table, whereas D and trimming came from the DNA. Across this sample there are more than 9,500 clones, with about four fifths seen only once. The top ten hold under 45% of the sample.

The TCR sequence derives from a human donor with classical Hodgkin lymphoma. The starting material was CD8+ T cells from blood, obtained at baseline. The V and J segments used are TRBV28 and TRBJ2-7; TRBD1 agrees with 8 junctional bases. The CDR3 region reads CASSGALRTGGYEQYF. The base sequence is TGTGCCAGCAGCGGGGCCCTCCGTACAGGGGGGTACGAGCAGTACTTC.